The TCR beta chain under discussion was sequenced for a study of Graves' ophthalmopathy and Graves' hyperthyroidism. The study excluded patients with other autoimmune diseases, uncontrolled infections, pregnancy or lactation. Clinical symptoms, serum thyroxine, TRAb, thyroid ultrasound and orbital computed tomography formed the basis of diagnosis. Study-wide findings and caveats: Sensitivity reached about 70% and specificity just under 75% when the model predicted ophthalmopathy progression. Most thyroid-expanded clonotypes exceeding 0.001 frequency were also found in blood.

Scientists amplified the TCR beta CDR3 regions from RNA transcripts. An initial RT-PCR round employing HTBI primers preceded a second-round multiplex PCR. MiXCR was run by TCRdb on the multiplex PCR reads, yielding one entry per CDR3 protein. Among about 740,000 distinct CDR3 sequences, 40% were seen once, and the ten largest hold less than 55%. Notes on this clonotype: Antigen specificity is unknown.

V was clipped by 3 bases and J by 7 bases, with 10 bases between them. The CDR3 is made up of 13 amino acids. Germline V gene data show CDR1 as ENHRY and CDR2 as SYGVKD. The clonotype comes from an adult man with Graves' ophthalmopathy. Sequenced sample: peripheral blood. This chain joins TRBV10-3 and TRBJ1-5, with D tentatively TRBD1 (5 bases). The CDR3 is CAISDSYRQPQHF. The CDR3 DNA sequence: TGTGCCATCAGTGACTCATACAGGCAGCCCCAGCATTTT.